This T cell receptor beta chain is drawn from a study of neoadjuvant nivolumab and ipilimumab in lung cancer. Study-wide results and caveats: TCR sequencing covered a small number of samples.

The table came from immunoSEQ multiplex PCR; TCRdb's copy has only in-frame clones and leaves some out. The data contain some 31,000 clones, under 95% of them singletons. The sample holds one count of this clone. Its antigen is unidentified. The sequence was collected from an adult with non-small cell lung cancer. The source material was peripheral blood, sampled after neoadjuvant nivolumab, alone or with ipilimumab, at or shortly before surgery.

The chain's CDR3 is CASSVSGDRTYEQYF. CDR3 bases: TGCGCCAGCAGCGTTTCCGGGGACAGGACCTACGAGCAGTACTTC. This chain uses TRBV5-1 with TRBJ2-7; 8 positions match TRBD1. Trimming removed 4 bases from V and 2 bases from J; junction bases left unmatched: 8. The germline gives CDR1 SGHRS, CDR2 YFSETQ. This CDR3 has 15 amino acids. Filled out from reference TRBV5-1 and TRBJ2-7, the complete variable domain reads KAGVTQTPRYLIKTRGQQVTLSCSPISGHRSVSWYQQTPGQGLQFLFEYFSETQRNKGNFPGRFSGRQFSNSRSEMNVSTLELGDSALYLCASSVSGDRTYEQYFGPGTRLTVT.